Reported below is one T cell receptor beta chain. This clonotype appeared a few times. Its antigen specificity is not known. Per-base quality was not reported, and no clone a single base away is much larger than it. The receptor library was made with 5' RACE. Sequenced using an Illumina HiSeq 2000. A universal primer binding site was added through template switching, and the final cDNA carried a unique molecular identifier so that TCR cDNA molecules could be counted accurately. First-strand cDNA for TCR alpha and beta chains was synthesized from specific primers in the conserved constant-segment region. To control for contamination, each cDNA library was double barcoded with a SMART-Mk sample barcode plus Illumina barcodes. TruSeq adapter sequences, together with Illumina sample barcodes, were added in two successive PCR steps. Sequencing of the TCR alpha and beta cDNA libraries was done on the Illumina HiSeq platform using custom primers. The study's processing was this. MiGEC processed the raw reads to extract unique molecular identifiers, while MiXCR was used to determine the CDR3 positions. For each individual, recombination models were inferred using an EM algorithm with the repgenHMM and IGoR tools. The tcR package in R was used for shared clonotype analysis, with sharing normalized by the product of cloneset sizes. To study raw recombination without the effects of thymic and clonal selection, out-of-frame nonproductive sequences were analyzed. The public reads were reanalyzed by TCRdb: fastp trimming at Q25, MiXCR alignment, in-frame beta chains only. One record per CDR3 amino acid sequence lists the most common genes and DNA. V and J calls and clone size were set by TCRdb, not the authors. The sample table holds hundreds of thousands of distinct CDR3 sequences, of which 11% to 15% were seen once. Of the sample, around 8.9% falls within the top ten clones.

All donors were healthy Caucasians. Miltenyi CD45RO+ enrichment and human naive T-cell isolation kits were used to isolate memory (CD45RO+) and naive T cells from PBMC. This sample is drawn from a study of identical twins (dated by TCRdb to about 2016). The study in broad terms: The study deep-sequenced TCR alpha and beta repertoires from monozygotic twins, unrelated adults of various ages and cord blood to test whether fetal clonotypes persist. To rule out contamination, replicate twin experiments were performed at different times with different library preparation protocols.

What the authors observed across the whole study: Zero-insertion analyses could be partly confounded by invariant T cells such as MAIT and iNKT, although diverse VJ usage argued against such confounding for most clonotypes. Abundant cord blood beta clonotypes had fewer insertions, young adult naive repertoires showed a similar but weaker trend, and memory repertoires showed no such trend. In monozygotic twins, out-of-frame TCR alpha sharing was systematically underestimated by recombination models, although the models agreed with sharing between unrelated individuals. The excess sharing between twins in beta out-of-frame sequences was weaker because fewer shared sequences reduced the signal-to-noise ratio. Because the same donors could not be followed over many years, the conclusions relied on cross-sectional statistical analysis. Compared with coincidental sharing between unrelated individuals, out-of-frame TCR alpha sequences shared between twins had an excess of sequences with low generation probability.

V is trimmed back by 2 bases and J by 6 bases, and the junction contains 8 bases that no gene match accounts for. CDR1 and CDR2 are read off the germline V gene as SGHRS and YFSETQ. The CDR3 covers 14 residues, taking in both the cysteine and the phenylalanine. The sequence is cut down to CDR3 DNA, 42 bases in frame from base 1. This sequence originates from a woman under 30 in good health. Sequencing was carried out using memory (CD45RO+) T cells sorted from blood. The sample's cell subset or site label, decoded: CD45RO+ enriched T cells. The V and J genes are TRBV5-1 and TRBJ2-7, with 7 middle bases fitting TRBD2. The sequence in DNA is TGCGCCAGCAGCTTCGGACTAGACTTGCCCGAGCAGTACTTC. Translated, this gives CASSFGLDLPEQYF.